These 15 T cell receptor beta chains originate from one sample sequenced in a study of T cell responses to AZD1222 COVID-19 vaccine. This table comes from immunoSEQ multiplex PCR, and its TCRdb copy is limited to in-frame clones, with some not included. The table shows more than 100,000 clones, with about 90% occurring only once. Material: peripheral blood, obtained 28 days after the second AZD1222 dose. The origin of the receptors is an adult who received the AZD1222 COVID-19 vaccine.

This clone appeared a single time. This chain connects TRBV2 to TRBJ1-5; no reliable D call. The V end was cut by 6 bases, the J end by 5 bases, with 11 bases between. The CDR3 has 13 amino acids. Looked up from germline, CDR1 is SNHLY and CDR2 is FYNNEI. This CDR3 reads CASRVDLYQPQHF. The CDR3 DNA reads TGTGCCAGCAGGGTCGATTTATATCAGCCCCAGCATTTT.

The rearrangement joins TRBV19 to TRBJ1-1; a possible D gene is TRBD1 (5 bases). Germline V gives CDR1 LNHDA, CDR2 SQIVND (reference sequence). The ends were cut back, 6 bases at V and 0 bases at J, with 11 bases in the middle. The CDR3 is 14 residues long. CDR3 sequence reads: CASRAGTLNTEAFF. As DNA, the CDR3 is TGTGCCAGTAGAGCCGGGACTCTGAACACTGAAGCTTTCTTT.

J is TRBJ2-5 and V is TRBV5-1, with a tentative D call TRBD2 (6 bases). Trimming stripped 5 bases from V and 4 bases from J, with 15 bases between. The V gene's germline CDR1 is SGHRS and CDR2 YFSETQ. The CDR3 has 14 residues. Here the CDR3 DNA reads TGCGCCAGCAGAGGTAGCGGCGCACTAGAGACCCAGTACTTC. Protein product: CASRGSGALETQYF.

The V call is TRBV5-1, the J call TRBJ1-1; possible D gene TRBD1, 5 bases. CDR3 length: 13 amino acids. Trimming took off 2 bases at V and 6 bases at J, with 11 bases between the two ends. CDR1 is SGHRS and CDR2 is YFSETQ in the germline V gene. The CDR3 nucleotides read TGCGCCAGCAGCTTAAGTCAGGGCGCTGAAGCTTTCTTT. Residues: CASSLSQGAEAFF.

The chain employs TRBV29-1 and TRBJ1-1; perhaps TRBD1 as D (6 bases). Deletions cut 6 bases from V and 0 bases from J, with 11 bases between. In germline, CDR1 is SQVTM, CDR2 ANQGSEA. CDR3 size: 13 residues. The CDR3 DNA reads as TGCAGCGTACGACAGGCGATGAACACTGAAGCTTTCTTT. Amino acid sequence: CSVRQAMNTEAFF.

The V call is TRBV24-1, the J call TRBJ2-2; D not resolved. The germline gives CDR1 KGHDR, CDR2 SFDVKD. This CDR3 region has 17 residues. The V gene lost 3 bases and the J gene lost 4 bases, with 17 bases spanning the gap. The CDR3 nucleotides read TGTGCCACCAGTGATCCTCGACCTATCCCGGGCACCGGGGAGCTGTTTTTT. Translating it yields CATSDPRPIPGTGELFF.

This clone was seen a single time. The chain recombines TRBV19 with TRBJ1-4, with 7 bases identical to TRBD1. The germline CDR1 and CDR2 sequences are LNHDA and SQIVND (reference sequence). This CDR3 has 16 amino acids. Trimming removed 6 bases from V and 4 bases from J; junction bases left unmatched: 11. CDR3: CASSSLGGGLNEKLFF. The CDR3 bases are TGTGCCAGTAGCAGTTTGGGAGGGGGCCTTAATGAAAAACTGTTTTTT.

The J gene is TRBJ1-3, the V gene TRBV6-5; maybe TRBD1 (5 bases). V lost 2 bases and J lost 0, with 5 bases in between. This CDR3 contains 14 residues. The V gene's germline CDR1 is MNHEY and CDR2 SVGAGI. The CDR3 here is CASSYGTSGNTIYF. The CDR3 DNA sequence: TGTGCCAGCAGTTACGGGACCTCTGGAAACACCATATATTTT.

The rearrangement uses TRBV18 and TRBJ2-5; unclear D gene. The CDR3 runs 12 residues. Deletions cut 5 bases from V and 0 bases from J, with 4 bases between. Germline assignment: CDR1 KGHSH and CDR2 LQKENI. CDR3: CASSEDQETQYF. CDR3 bases: TGTGCCAGCTCAGAGGACCAAGAGACCCAGTACTTC.

The gene calls are TRBV5-6 and TRBJ1-2; 7 bases align to TRBD1. V trimming: 5 bases; J trimming: 6 bases; junction bases outside the gene matches: 10. In germline, CDR1 is SGHDT, CDR2 YYEEEE. The length of the CDR3 is 14 residues. The CDR3 loop reads CASSTTRQGDGYTF. In nucleotides, the CDR3 is TGTGCCAGCAGTACTACTAGGCAGGGGGATGGCTACACCTTC.

The chain employs TRBV2 and TRBJ2-1; 9 bases are a match to TRBD2. The CDR3 contains 18 residues. CDR1 and CDR2 (germline): SNHLY, FYNNEI. Trimming at V came to 0 bases and at J to 0 bases, leaving 6 bases not matched to a gene. CDR3 protein: CASSEAGTSHTSYNEQFF. The CDR3 bases are TGTGCCAGCAGTGAAGCTGGGACTAGCCACACCTCCTACAATGAGCAGTTCTTC.

This clone was observed a single time. The chain joins TRBV7-2 to TRBJ1-3; D remains ambiguous. The germline CDR1 and CDR2 sequences are SGHTA and FQGNSA. The CDR3 sequence is 15 residues long. Trimming removed 1 base at V and 0 bases at J, with 7 bases between. For the CDR3, the DNA is TGTGCCAGCAGCTTAGAGGCACGCTCTGGAAACACCATATATTTT. As protein: CASSLEARSGNTIYF.

The gene calls are TRBV27 and TRBJ1-1, with TRBD1 identical over 7 bases. The ends lost 10 bases at V and 11 bases at J; junction bases unmatched: 25. This CDR3 is built from 16 residues. The germline V gene has CDR1 MNHEY and CDR2 SMNVEV (reference sequence). This CDR3 reads CATSRKQGTSRGRAFF. CDR3 nucleotide sequence: TGTGCCACCTCACGAAAACAGGGGACCTCCCGCGGGAGGGCTTTCTTT.

This clone was seen a single time. This chain connects TRBV7-8 to TRBJ2-2; possible D gene TRBD1, 6 bases. Trimming pared 2 bases from V and 6 bases from J, leaving 13 bases between. Germline loops: CDR1 SGHVS, CDR2 FQNEAQ. There are 15 residues in the CDR3. The CDR3 coding sequence is TGTGCCAGCAGCTTACAGGGGCCTTTCGCCGGGGAGCTGTTTTTT. This sequence encodes CASSLQGPFAGELFF.

The genes are TRBV5-1 and TRBJ2-7; D is uncertain. The CDR3 contains 13 residues. Germline V gene sequence: CDR1 SGHRS, CDR2 YFSETQ. The germline V and J ends were trimmed by 4 bases and 2 bases, with 10 bases remaining between them. The chain's CDR3 is CASSADGTYEQYF. The CDR3 DNA follows: TGCGCCAGCAGCGCCGACGGAACCTACGAGCAGTACTTC. Drawing the rest from reference TRBV5-1 and TRBJ2-7, the complete variable domain is KAGVTQTPRYLIKTRGQQVTLSCSPISGHRSVSWYQQTPGQGLQFLFEYFSETQRNKGNFPGRFSGRQFSNSRSEMNVSTLELGDSALYLCASSADGTYEQYFGPGTRLTVT.